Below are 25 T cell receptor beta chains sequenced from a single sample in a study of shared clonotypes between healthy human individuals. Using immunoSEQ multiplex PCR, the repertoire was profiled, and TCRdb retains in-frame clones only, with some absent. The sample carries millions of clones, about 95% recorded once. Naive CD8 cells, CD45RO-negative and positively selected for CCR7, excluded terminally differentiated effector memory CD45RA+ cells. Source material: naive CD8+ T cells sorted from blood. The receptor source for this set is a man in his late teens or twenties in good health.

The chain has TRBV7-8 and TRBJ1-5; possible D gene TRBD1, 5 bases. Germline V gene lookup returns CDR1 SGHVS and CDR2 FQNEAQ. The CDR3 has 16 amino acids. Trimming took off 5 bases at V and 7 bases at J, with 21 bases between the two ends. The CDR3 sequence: CASSRIEGPKGQPQHF. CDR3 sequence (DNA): TGTGCCAGCAGCCGTATTGAGGGACCTAAGGGCCAGCCCCAGCATTTT.

CDR3 bases: TGTGCCAGCAGCGGCCAATACAAGGGATTCGGGGAGCTGTTTTTT. Translating gives CASSGQYKGFGELFF. The chain uses TRBV6-1 and TRBJ2-2; the D is unclear. This CDR3 spans 15 amino acids. Deletions cut 6 bases from V and 7 bases from J, with 18 bases between. CDR1 is MNHNS, CDR2 SASEGT, per germline.

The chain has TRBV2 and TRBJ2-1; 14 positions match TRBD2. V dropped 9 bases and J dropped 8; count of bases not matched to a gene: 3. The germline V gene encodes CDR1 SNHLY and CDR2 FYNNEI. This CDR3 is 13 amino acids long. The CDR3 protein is CASPGLAGDEQFF. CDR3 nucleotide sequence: TGTGCCAGTCCGGGACTAGCGGGAGATGAGCAGTTCTTC.

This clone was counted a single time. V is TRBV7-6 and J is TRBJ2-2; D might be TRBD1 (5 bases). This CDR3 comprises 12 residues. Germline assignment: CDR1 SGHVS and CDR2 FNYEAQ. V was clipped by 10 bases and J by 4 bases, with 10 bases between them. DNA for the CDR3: TGTGCCACCAGGGCCCTCACCGGGGAGCTGTTTTTT. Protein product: CATRALTGELFF.

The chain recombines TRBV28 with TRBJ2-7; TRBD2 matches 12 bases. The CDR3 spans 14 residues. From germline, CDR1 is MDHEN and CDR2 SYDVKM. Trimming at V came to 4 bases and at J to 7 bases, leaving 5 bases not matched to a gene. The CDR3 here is CASSYTGTSGEQYF. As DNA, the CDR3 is TGTGCCAGCAGTTACACCGGGACTAGCGGGGAGCAGTACTTC. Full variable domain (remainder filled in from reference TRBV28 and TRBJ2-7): DVKVTQSSRYLVKRTGEKVFLECVQDMDHENMFWYRQDPGLGLRLIYFSYDVKMKEKGDIPEGYSVSREKKERFSLILESASTNQTSMYLCASSYTGTSGEQYFGPGTRLTVT.

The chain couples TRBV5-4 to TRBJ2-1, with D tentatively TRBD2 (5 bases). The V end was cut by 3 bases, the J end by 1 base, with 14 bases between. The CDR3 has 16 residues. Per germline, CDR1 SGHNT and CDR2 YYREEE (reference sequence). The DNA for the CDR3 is TGTGCCAGCAGCTCGCCGGGGAGTGAATCCTACAATGAGCAGTTCTTC. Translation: CASSSPGSESYNEQFF.

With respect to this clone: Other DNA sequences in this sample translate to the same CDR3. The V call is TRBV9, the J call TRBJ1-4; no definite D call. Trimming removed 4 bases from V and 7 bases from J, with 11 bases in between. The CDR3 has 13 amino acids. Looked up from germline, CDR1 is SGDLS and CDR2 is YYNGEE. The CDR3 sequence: CASSSGLSEKLFF. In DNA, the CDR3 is TGTGCCAGCAGCTCAGGCCTTAGTGAAAAACTGTTTTTT.

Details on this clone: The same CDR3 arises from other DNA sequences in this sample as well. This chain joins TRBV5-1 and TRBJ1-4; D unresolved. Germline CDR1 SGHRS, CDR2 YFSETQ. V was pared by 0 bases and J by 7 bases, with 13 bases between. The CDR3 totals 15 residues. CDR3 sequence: CASSLEGGLGEKLFF. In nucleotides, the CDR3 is TGCGCCAGCAGCTTGGAGGGAGGGTTGGGTGAAAAACTGTTTTTT.

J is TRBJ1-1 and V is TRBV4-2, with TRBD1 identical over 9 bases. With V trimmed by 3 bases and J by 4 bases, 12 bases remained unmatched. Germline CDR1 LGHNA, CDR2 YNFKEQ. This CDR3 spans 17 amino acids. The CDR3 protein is CASSQEGPGQGITEAFF. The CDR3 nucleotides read TGTGCCAGCAGCCAGGAAGGGCCCGGACAGGGGATCACTGAAGCTTTCTTT.

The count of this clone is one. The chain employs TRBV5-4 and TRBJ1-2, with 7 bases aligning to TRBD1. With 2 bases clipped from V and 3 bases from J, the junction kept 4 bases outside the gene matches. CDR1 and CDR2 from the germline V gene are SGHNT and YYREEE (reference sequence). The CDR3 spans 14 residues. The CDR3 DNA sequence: TGTGCCAGCAGCTTATCTACAGGGGACTATGGCTACACCTTC. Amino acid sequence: CASSLSTGDYGYTF.

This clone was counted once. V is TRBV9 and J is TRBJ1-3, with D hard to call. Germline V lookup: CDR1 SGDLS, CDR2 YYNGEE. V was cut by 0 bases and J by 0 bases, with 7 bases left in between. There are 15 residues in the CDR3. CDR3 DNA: TGTGCCAGCAGCGTAGACAGAAACTCTGGAAACACCATATATTTT. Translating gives CASSVDRNSGNTIYF.

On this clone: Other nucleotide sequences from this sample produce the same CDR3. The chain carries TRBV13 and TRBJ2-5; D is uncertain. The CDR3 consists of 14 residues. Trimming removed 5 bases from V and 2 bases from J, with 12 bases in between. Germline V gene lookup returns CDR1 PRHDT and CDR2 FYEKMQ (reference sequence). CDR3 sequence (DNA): TGTGCCAGCAGCCTTACCAGCGTACAAGAGACCCAGTACTTC. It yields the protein CASSLTSVQETQYF.

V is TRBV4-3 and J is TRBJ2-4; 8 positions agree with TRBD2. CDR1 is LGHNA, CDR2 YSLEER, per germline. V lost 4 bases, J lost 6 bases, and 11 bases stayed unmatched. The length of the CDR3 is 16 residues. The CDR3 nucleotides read TGCGCCAGCAGCCCAACCCGGACGGGAGGGTCAAACATTCAGTACTTC. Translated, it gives CASSPTRTGGSNIQYF.

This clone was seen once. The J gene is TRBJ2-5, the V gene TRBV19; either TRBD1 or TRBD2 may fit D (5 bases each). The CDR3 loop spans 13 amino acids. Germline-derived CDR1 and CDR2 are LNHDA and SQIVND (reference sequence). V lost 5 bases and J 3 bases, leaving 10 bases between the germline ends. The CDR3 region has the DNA TGTGCCAGTAGTGGGGACGGTGAAGAGACCCAGTACTTC. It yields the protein CASSGDGEETQYF.

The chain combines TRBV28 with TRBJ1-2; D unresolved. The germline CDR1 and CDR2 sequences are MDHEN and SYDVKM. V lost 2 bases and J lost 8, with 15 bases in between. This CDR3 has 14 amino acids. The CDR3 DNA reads TGTGCCAGCAGTTTAAGAGGGTTCGGGAGGGGCTACACCTTC. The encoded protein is CASSLRGFGRGYTF.

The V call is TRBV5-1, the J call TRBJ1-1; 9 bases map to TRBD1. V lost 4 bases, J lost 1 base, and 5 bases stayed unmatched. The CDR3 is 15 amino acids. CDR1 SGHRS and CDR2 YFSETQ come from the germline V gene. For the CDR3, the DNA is TGCGCCAGCAGCATACGGGGACAGGGGAACACTGAAGCTTTCTTT. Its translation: CASSIRGQGNTEAFF.

The CDR3 DNA sequence: TGTGCCTGGAGAGAGGAAAACGCGAACACCGGGGAGCTGTTTTTT. It translates to CAWREENANTGELFF. The V gene is TRBV30, the J gene TRBJ2-2; no definite D call. This CDR3 spans 15 amino acids. Looked up from germline, CDR1 is GTSNPN and CDR2 is SVGIG (reference sequence). With 3 bases removed from V and 0 bases from J, the gap between germline ends came to 11 bases. The whole variable domain, remainder taken from reference TRBV30 and TRBJ2-2, is SQTIHQWPATLVQPVGSPLSLECTVEGTSNPNLYWYRQAAGRGLQLLFYSVGIGQISSEVPQNLSASRPQDRQFILSSKKLLLSDSGFYLCAWREENANTGELFFGEGSRLTVL.

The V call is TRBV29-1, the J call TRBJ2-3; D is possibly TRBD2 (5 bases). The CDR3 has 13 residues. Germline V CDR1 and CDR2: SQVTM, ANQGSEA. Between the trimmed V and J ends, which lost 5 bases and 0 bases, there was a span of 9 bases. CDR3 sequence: CSVLRGSTDTQYF. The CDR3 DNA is TGCAGCGTTCTCCGGGGTAGCACAGATACGCAGTATTTT.

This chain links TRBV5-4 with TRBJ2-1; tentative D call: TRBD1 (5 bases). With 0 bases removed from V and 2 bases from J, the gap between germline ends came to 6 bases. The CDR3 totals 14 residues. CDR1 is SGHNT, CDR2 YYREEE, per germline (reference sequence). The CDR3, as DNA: TGTGCCAGCAGCTTGGGACAGACCTACAATGAGCAGTTCTTC. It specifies CASSLGQTYNEQFF. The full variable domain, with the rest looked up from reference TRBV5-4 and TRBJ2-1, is ETGVTQSPTHLIKTRGQQVTLRCSSQSGHNTVSWYQQALGQGPQFIFQYYREEENGRGNFPPRFSGLQFPNYSSELNVNALELDDSALYLCASSLGQTYNEQFFGPGTRLTVL.

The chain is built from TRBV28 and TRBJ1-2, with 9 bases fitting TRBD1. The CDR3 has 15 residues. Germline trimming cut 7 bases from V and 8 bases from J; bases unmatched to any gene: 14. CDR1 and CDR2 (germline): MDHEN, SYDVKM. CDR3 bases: TGTGCCAGCACACCTCCAGGGGACAGGGTTTGGGGCTACACCTTC. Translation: CASTPPGDRVWGYTF.

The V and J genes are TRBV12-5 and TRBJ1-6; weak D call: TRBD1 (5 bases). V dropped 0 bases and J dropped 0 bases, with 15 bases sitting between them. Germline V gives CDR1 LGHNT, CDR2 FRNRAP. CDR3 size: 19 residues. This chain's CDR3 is CASGLVLGDGSSYNSPLHF. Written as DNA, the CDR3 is TGTGCTAGTGGTTTGGTACTAGGGGACGGCAGCTCCTATAATTCACCCCTCCACTTT. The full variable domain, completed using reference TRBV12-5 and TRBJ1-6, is DARVTQTPRHKVTEMGQEVTMRCQPILGHNTVFWYRQTMMQGLELLAYFRNRAPLDDSGMPKDRFSAEMPDATLATLKIQPSEPRDSAVYFCASGLVLGDGSSYNSPLHFGNGTRLTVT.

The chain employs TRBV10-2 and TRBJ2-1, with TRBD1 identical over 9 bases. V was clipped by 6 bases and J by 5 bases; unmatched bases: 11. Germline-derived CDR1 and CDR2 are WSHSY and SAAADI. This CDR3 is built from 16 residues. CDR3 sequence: CASRDGTGSGNNEQFF. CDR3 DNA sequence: TGCGCCAGCAGGGATGGGACAGGGAGTGGCAACAATGAGCAGTTCTTC.

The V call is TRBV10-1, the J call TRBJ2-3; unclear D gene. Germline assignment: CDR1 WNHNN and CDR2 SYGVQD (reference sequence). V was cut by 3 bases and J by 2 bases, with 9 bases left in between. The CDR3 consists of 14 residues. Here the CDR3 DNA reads TGCGCCAGCAGTGAATTTCTGGACACAGATACGCAGTATTTT. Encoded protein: CASSEFLDTDTQYF.

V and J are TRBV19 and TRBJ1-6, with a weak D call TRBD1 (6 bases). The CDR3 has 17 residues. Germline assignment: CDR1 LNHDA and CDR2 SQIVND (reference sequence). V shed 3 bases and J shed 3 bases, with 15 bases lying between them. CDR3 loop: CASSMVGGVGYNSPLHF. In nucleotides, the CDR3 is TGTGCCAGTAGTATGGTAGGGGGGGTCGGCTATAATTCACCCCTCCACTTT.

The DNA for the CDR3 is TGCGCCAGCAGCCCATCATTGGGGGTAAGCACAGATACGCAGTATTTT. This gives the protein CASSPSLGVSTDTQYF. The genes are TRBV4-1 and TRBJ2-3; D may match TRBD1 or TRBD2 (5 bases each). V dropped 4 bases and J dropped 0 bases, with 14 bases sitting between them. This CDR3 comprises 16 residues. In germline, CDR1 is MGHRA, CDR2 YSYEKL.